These T cell receptor beta chains were read from a single sample in a study of T cell repertoires in cytomegalovirus infection. TCRdb re-called the reads through MiXCR, storing one row per CDR3 protein. The repertoire includes approximately 400,000 distinct CDR3 sequences, approximately 32% of them detected once, and roughly 13% sits in the top ten. Specimen: PBMCs. The receptors derive from a human donor in good health (CMV status not recorded). Some clones in this sample may be carry-over from other donors' samples. CDR3s include the opening cysteine and the closing phenylalanine or tryptophan. D genes are given only for firm matches. Size values are once, few and many counts, or a class for expanded clones, and some rows have none.

j_gene,d_gene,v_gene,abundance,CDR3nt,CDR3aa
TRBJ2-7,NA,TRBV6-2/TRBV6-3,few,TGTGCCAGCAGTACATACGGAGGGAGCGAGCAGTACTTC,CASSTYGGSEQYF
TRBJ2-7,NA,TRBV7-9,many,TGTGCCAGCAGTCCCCCGGGACAAACAGACTCCTACGAGCAGTACTTC,CASSPPGQTDSYEQYF
TRBJ1-6,NA,TRBV7-2,NA,TGTGCCAGCAGCACCCAGGGAAATTCACCCCTCCACTTT,CASSTQGNSPLHF
TRBJ2-2,NA,TRBV19,NA,TGTGCCAGTAGACGGATGCACACCGGGGAGCTGTTTTTT,CASRRMHTGELFF
TRBJ2-3,NA,TRBV11-2,few,TGTGCCAGCAGCCGAAGACAGGGCACAGATACGCAGTATTTT,CASSRRQGTDTQYF
TRBJ2-7,TRBD1,TRBV7-9,many,TGTGCCAGCAGCTTAGGGCAGGGGGTGAACGAGCAGTACTTC,CASSLGQGVNEQYF
TRBJ2-2,NA,TRBV28,NA,TGTGCCAGCAGTTTTCCAGGCGGGGAGCTGTTTTTT,CASSFPGGELFF
TRBJ1-3,NA,TRBV5-1,NA,TGCGCCAGCAGCCTACAGGGTCCCCCTGGAAACACCATATATTTT,CASSLQGPPGNTIYF
TRBJ2-2,NA,TRBV3-1,few,TGTGCCAGCAGCCGAAACCTGAAGAACACCGGGGAGCTGTTTTTT,CASSRNLKNTGELFF
TRBJ1-1,NA,TRBV7-8,few,TGTGCCAGCAGCTTAGGTGGGGGCATGTTGGGCACTGAAGCTTTCTTT,CASSLGGGMLGTEAFF
TRBJ2-1,TRBD2,TRBV7-8,many,TGTGCCAGTCAACACGGGGGGGCGTACAATGAGCAGTTCTTC,CASQHGGAYNEQFF
TRBJ2-7,TRBD1,TRBV7-9,many,TGTGCCAGCAGCTCAACCCCGGACAGGGGGCACGAGCAGTACTTC,CASSSTPDRGHEQYF
TRBJ2-3,TRBD1,TRBV2,NA,TGTGCCAGCAGTGGGACAGGGGCCACAGATACGCAGTATTTT,CASSGTGATDTQYF
TRBJ2-5,NA,TRBV10-2,NA,TGCGCCAGCAGTGAGCAGGGGTCAGAGACCCAGTACTTC,CASSEQGSETQYF
TRBJ2-7,TRBD1,TRBV6-5,NA,TGTGCCAGCAGTTACTCTCGGGACAGGGGAAACGAGCAGTACTTC,CASSYSRDRGNEQYF
TRBJ1-6,TRBD1,TRBV7-8,NA,TGTGCCAGCAGCTTACGATACCCGGACAGGGTAGGGTCCTATAATTCACCCCTCCACTTT,CASSLRYPDRVGSYNSPLHF
TRBJ2-1,NA,TRBV11-1,NA,TGTGCCAGCAGCTTATTAGGGGGACCTAACTACAATGAGCAGTTCTTC,CASSLLGGPNYNEQFF
TRBJ1-4,NA,TRBV19,few,TGTGCCAGTAGTATAGACGGACGGGGTGAAAAACTGTTTTTT,CASSIDGRGEKLFF
TRBJ2-5,NA,TRBV6-2/TRBV6-3,few,TGTGCCAGCCGGGGACACGGCGGGGAGACCCAGTACTTC,CASRGHGGETQYF
TRBJ1-1,TRBD1,TRBV7-2,many,TGTGCCAGCAGCCTCAGGGGGCGCGACACTGAAGCTTTCTTT,CASSLRGRDTEAFF
TRBJ2-1,TRBD2,TRBV7-8,many,TGTGCCAGCAGCTCCTCCGGACTAGCGGGGGCGAACAATGAGCAGTTCTTC,CASSSSGLAGANNEQFF
TRBJ2-1,NA,TRBV4-2,NA,TGTGCCAGCAGCCAAGGATTTGATGAGCAGTTCTTC,CASSQGFDEQFF
TRBJ1-2,NA,TRBV29-1,NA,TGCAGCGTTGTTGAGGAATGGGACTATGGCTACACCTTC,CSVVEEWDYGYTF
TRBJ1-2,NA,TRBV7-9,NA,TGTGCCAGCAGCTCGAAAACAGGAGCTAACTATGGCTACACCTTC,CASSSKTGANYGYTF
TRBJ1-2,NA,TRBV19,few,TGTGCCAGTACCCCGTCGGGCAGGGACTATGGCTACACCTTC,CASTPSGRDYGYTF
TRBJ2-2,NA,TRBV27,NA,TGTGCCAGCAGTTTATCTCGCCCCGGAACAGGGCCTTCGAACACCGGGGAGCTGTTTTTT,CASSLSRPGTGPSNTGELFF
TRBJ2-3,TRBD1,TRBV5-1,NA,TGCGCCAGCAGCCCGGGACAGGGAAGGTGGGGCGCAGATACGCAGTATTTT,CASSPGQGRWGADTQYF
TRBJ2-1,TRBD2,TRBV7-9,NA,TGTGCCAGCTTTAGGGCTAGCGGGGTTCGTTGGAATGAGCAGTTCTTC,CASFRASGVRWNEQFF
TRBJ2-7,NA,TRBV28,NA,TGTGCCAGCAGCTTAGGGGGGCCTCAGTCCTACGAGCAGTACTTC,CASSLGGPQSYEQYF
TRBJ1-4,TRBD1,TRBV27,NA,TGTGCCAGCAGTAAACAGGGGGCATGGGAGGAAAAACTGTTTTTT,CASSKQGAWEEKLFF